One and the same sample provided the 28 T cell receptor beta chains below, sequenced in a study of beta chain features in type 1 diabetes listed by TCRdb under 2018. On the study overall, not on this receptor specifically: In all four CD4+ subsets, TCRB CDR3 length was moderately but significantly shorter in type 1 diabetes patients.

Their cognate antigens are unknown. Library generation was performed with the immunoSEQ multiplex PCR assay. The entire isolated RNA was reverse transcribed using the High Capacity cDNA Reverse Transcription Kit, and thus expressed TCRB transcripts were sequenced. What TCRdb holds here is the immuneACCESS table cut down to in-frame rearrangements. Part of the clones is not present; checked against another copy, under half of the missing clones reflect an unresolved V gene, and the others are unexplained. Across this sample there are over 600,000 clones, with roughly 12% seen only once. The ten largest clones take up over 0.1% of the sample. The source material was naive CD4+ T cells from blood. The cell subset or site label here, explained by the study, means: true naive CD4+ T cells. These receptors were taken from a man aged 30 to 45 with type 1 diabetes.

The gene calls are TRBV29-1 and TRBJ1-1, with D hard to call. This CDR3 comprises 10 residues. CDR1 SQVTM and CDR2 ANQGSEA come from the germline V gene. V lost 4 bases and J lost 11, with 11 bases in between. The CDR3 sequence is CSVGDPAAFF. The CDR3 DNA sequence: TGCAGCGTTGGTGACCCGGCCGCTTTCTTT.

The table lists this clone with a few counts. The V and J genes are TRBV5-5 and TRBJ2-5; 10 positions match TRBD2. The CDR3 contains 16 residues. V gave up 7 bases and J gave up 4 bases; unmatched junction bases: 13. Germline CDR1 and CDR2: SGHKS and YYEKEE (reference sequence). This CDR3 reads CASATSGQGEIETQYF. The CDR3 nucleotides are TGTGCCAGCGCGACTAGCGGGCAGGGGGAGATAGAGACCCAGTACTTC.

The chain couples TRBV4-2 to TRBJ2-1; 9 bases map to TRBD1. Unmatched junction bases numbered 8, after V lost 1 base and J lost 4 bases. This CDR3 is 17 amino acids long. CDR1 and CDR2 (germline): LGHNA, YNFKEQ. Here the CDR3 DNA reads TGTGCCAGCAGCCAAGTTTGGGGACAGGGCTTATACAATGAGCAGTTCTTC. This gives the protein CASSQVWGQGLYNEQFF.

The CDR3 loop is CASRLGTARAEAFF. As DNA, the CDR3 is TGTGCCAGCAGACTCGGGACAGCGCGCGCTGAAGCTTTCTTT. The J gene is TRBJ1-1, the V gene TRBV27; 7 nucleotides line up with TRBD1. Germline trimming cut 6 bases from V and 6 bases from J; bases unmatched to any gene: 10. CDR3 length equals 14 residues. Per germline, CDR1 MNHEY and CDR2 SMNVEV (reference sequence).

Worth noting for this clone: The sample holds other DNA sequences that translate to the same CDR3. The chain is built from TRBV6-5 and TRBJ1-5; D not certain. CDR3 length: 14 amino acids. Trimming left V 2 bases short and J 0 bases short, with 5 bases between. Germline V gene lookup returns CDR1 MNHEY and CDR2 SVGAGI. For the CDR3, the DNA is TGTGCCAGCAGTTACAGCTATAGCAATCAGCCCCAGCATTTT. Protein: CASSYSYSNQPQHF.

The chain is built from TRBV7-9 and TRBJ1-2; the D gene is possibly TRBD1 (5 bases). CDR1 SEHNR and CDR2 FQNEAQ come from the germline V gene (reference sequence). Deletions cut 5 bases from V and 8 bases from J, with 12 bases between. The CDR3 is made up of 12 amino acids. DNA for the CDR3: TGTGCCAGCAGCACGGACATCAGCGGCTACACCTTC. Translation: CASSTDISGYTF. The whole variable domain, remainder taken from reference TRBV7-9 and TRBJ1-2, is DTGVSQNPRHKITKRGQNVTFRCDPISEHNRLYWYRQTLGQGPEFLTYFQNEAQLEKSRLLSDRFSAERPKGSFSTLEIQRTEQGDSAMYLCASSTDISGYTFGSGTRLTVV.

The V gene is TRBV5-5, the J gene TRBJ1-2, with D possibly being TRBD1 (6 bases). The germline V gene has CDR1 SGHKS and CDR2 YYEKEE (reference sequence). Deletions cut 4 bases from V and 0 bases from J, with 13 bases between. The CDR3 covers 15 residues. CDR3 sequence (DNA): TGTGCCAGCAGCCAACAGGGACTGCCTAACTATGGCTACACCTTC. Translation: CASSQQGLPNYGYTF.

In its sample, this clone was seen a few times. V gene TRBV4-3 combines with J gene TRBJ2-7; 9 bases agree with TRBD1. CDR3 length: 18 amino acids. Germline V gene sequence: CDR1 LGHNA, CDR2 YSLEER. Losses at the gene ends were 0 bases for V and 2 bases for J; bases not matched to a gene: 11. CDR3 coding DNA: TGCGCCAGCAGCCAAGATGGGGGACAGGGTTTCATAACCTACGAGCAGTACTTC. It is translated as CASSQDGGQGFITYEQYF.

This clone was seen a few times. This rearrangement joins TRBV2 to TRBJ2-7; 7 bases are shared with TRBD1. CDR1 and CDR2 (germline): SNHLY, FYNNEI. V shed 5 bases, J shed 7 bases, and the junction held 2 bases outside the gene matches. The CDR3 length is 11 residues. CDR3 nucleotide sequence: TGTGCCAGCAGTACAGGGGCGGAGCAGTACTTC. Translation: CASSTGAEQYF.

This clone was seen only a few times. The V gene is TRBV2, the J gene TRBJ2-2; D unclear. Germline V gene data show CDR1 as SNHLY and CDR2 as FYNNEI. V dropped 2 bases and J dropped 4 bases, with 17 bases sitting between them. This CDR3 comprises 17 residues. The CDR3 sequence: CASSELRQVGVTGELFF. Written as DNA, the CDR3 is TGTGCCAGCAGTGAACTCAGGCAGGTTGGAGTCACCGGGGAGCTGTTTTTT.

The CDR3 reads CASSRILPGQGVDGLYF. CDR3 coding DNA: TGCGCCAGCAGCCGGATCCTTCCGGGACAGGGTGTTGATGGGCTCTACTTC. The rearrangement links TRBV5-1 to TRBJ2-7; 9 nucleotides match TRBD1. Unmatched junction bases numbered 24, after V lost 4 bases and J lost 13 bases. There are 17 residues in the CDR3. CDR1 is SGHRS, CDR2 YFSETQ, per germline.

Concerning this clone: The germline gene is not matched at one end of the junction; a read error may be the cause. The gene calls are TRBV2 and TRBJ1-2; D gene unclear. The CDR3 extends over 11 amino acids. Germline V gene sequence: CDR1 SNHLY, CDR2 FYNNEI. CDR3 sequence: CASSEGLIPRF. In DNA, the CDR3 is TGTGCCAGCAGTGAAGGGCTAATTCCCCGTTTC.

This clone appeared a few times. This sample also contains other DNA sequences that code for the same CDR3. V gene TRBV28 combines with J gene TRBJ2-3, with a tentative D call TRBD1 (5 bases). CDR3 size: 14 residues. Germline V lookup: CDR1 MDHEN, CDR2 SYDVKM. Trimming took 8 bases from V and 2 from J, leaving 14 bases between them. The CDR3: CASSSAGNTDTQYF. DNA for the CDR3: TGTGCCAGCTCTTCGGCAGGGAACACAGATACGCAGTATTTT.

This clone came up a few times. CDR3 sequence: CASSVIQGAADEQFF. CDR3 bases: TGTGCCAGCAGCGTTATTCAGGGAGCGGCGGATGAGCAGTTCTTC. The chain recombines TRBV14 with TRBJ2-1, with D perhaps TRBD1 or TRBD2 (5 bases each). CDR3 length equals 15 residues. V shed 5 bases and J shed 8 bases, with 19 bases lying between them. The germline gives CDR1 SGHDN, CDR2 FVKESK.

This clone was seen more than once but under ten times. The chain has TRBV30 and TRBJ2-1; unclear D gene. Between the trimmed V and J ends, which lost 0 bases and 4 bases, there was a span of 13 bases. Per the germline V gene, CDR1 is GTSNPN and CDR2 is SVGIG (reference sequence). The CDR3 covers 15 residues. The CDR3 protein is CAWSVRGTQYNEQFF. DNA for the CDR3: TGTGCCTGGAGTGTACGAGGAACCCAGTACAATGAGCAGTTCTTC. The variable domain in full, with the rest retrieved from reference TRBV30 and TRBJ2-1, is SQTIHQWPATLVQPVGSPLSLECTVEGTSNPNLYWYRQAAGRGLQLLFYSVGIGQISSEVPQNLSASRPQDRQFILSSKKLLLSDSGFYLCAWSVRGTQYNEQFFGPGTRLTVL.

This clone was counted between two and nine times. The chain uses TRBV5-1 and TRBJ1-2, with a weak D call TRBD1 (6 bases). V was shortened by 4 bases and J by 4 bases, with 17 bases between the two germline ends. The germline gives CDR1 SGHRS, CDR2 YFSETQ. The length of the CDR3 is 15 residues. CDR3 DNA sequence: TGCGCCAGCAGCGTGGGAGGGGACAATCTCTATGGCTACACCTTC. Residues: CASSVGGDNLYGYTF.

The table lists this clone with a few counts. This chain joins TRBV25-1 and TRBJ1-2; maybe TRBD1 (5 bases). Germline values: CDR1 MGHDK, CDR2 SYGVNS. The CDR3 has 14 residues. V shed 7 bases and J shed 2 bases, with 14 bases lying between them. CDR3 DNA: TGTGCCAGCACCTCCTCGGGGGGAAACTATGGCTACACCTTC. Its protein is CASTSSGGNYGYTF.

The rearrangement links TRBV7-2 to TRBJ1-1, with D unclear. The length of the CDR3 is 13 residues. Looked up from germline, CDR1 is SGHTA and CDR2 is FQGNSA. V lost 6 bases and J 0 bases, leaving 8 bases between the germline ends. DNA for the CDR3: TGTGCCAGCAGTACAGCCCTGAACACTGAAGCTTTCTTT. It translates to CASSTALNTEAFF.

V usage is TRBV6-4 and J usage is TRBJ2-1; TRBD2 agrees at 9 bases. This CDR3 is 15 amino acids long. V shed 1 base, J shed 3 bases, and the junction held 1 base outside the gene matches. Germline CDR1 is MRHNA and CDR2 is SNTAGT. This chain's CDR3 is CASSDLAGDYNEQFF. The CDR3 DNA reads as TGTGCCAGCAGTGACTTAGCGGGGGACTACAATGAGCAGTTCTTC.

CDR3 sequence reads: CASSLGHLRGELFF. The CDR3 DNA follows: TGTGCCAGCAGCCTCGGACACCTGAGAGGGGAGCTGTTTTTT. V gene TRBV11-3 combines with J gene TRBJ2-2, with a possible D match to TRBD1 (5 bases). CDR3 length: 14 amino acids. Germline values: CDR1 SGHNT, CDR2 YENEEA. The germline V and J ends were trimmed by 5 bases and 8 bases, with 15 bases remaining between them.

The genes are TRBV30 and TRBJ2-1; D is perhaps TRBD2 (5 bases). Germline loops: CDR1 GTSNPN, CDR2 SVGIG (reference sequence). The CDR3 is 12 amino acids. With 0 bases removed from V and 10 bases from J, the gap between germline ends came to 10 bases. In nucleotides, the CDR3 is TGTGCCTGGAGTGTGATTCCGGGGGAGCAGTTCTTC. Protein product: CAWSVIPGEQFF.

The chain has TRBV9 and TRBJ2-3; possibly TRBD2 for D (6 bases). The CDR3 sequence is 16 residues long. V gave up 6 bases and J gave up 0 bases, with 17 bases separating them. CDR1 and CDR2 from the germline V gene are SGDLS and YYNGEE. The CDR3 DNA is TGTGCCAGCACCTTAACCCCAGGGACTAGCACAGATACGCAGTATTTT. It translates to CASTLTPGTSTDTQYF.

The genes are TRBV7-2 and TRBJ2-3, with TRBD2 identical over 9 bases. This CDR3 has 17 amino acids. With V trimmed by 4 bases and J by 0 bases, 8 bases remained unmatched. Looked up from germline, CDR1 is SGHTA and CDR2 is FQGNSA. CDR3 residues: CASSWAGLAGSTDTQYF. CDR3 DNA: TGTGCCAGCAGCTGGGCGGGGCTAGCGGGGAGCACAGATACGCAGTATTTT.

This clone has more than one count but fewer than ten. V usage is TRBV5-1 and J usage is TRBJ1-6; 7 nucleotides agree with TRBD1. The CDR3 length is 18 residues. Germline loops: CDR1 SGHRS, CDR2 YFSETQ. With V trimmed by 4 bases and J by 7 bases, 17 bases remained unmatched. The CDR3 here is CASSLFRDSLTKNSPLHF. As DNA, the CDR3 is TGCGCCAGCAGCCTGTTCCGGGACAGCCTAACTAAGAATTCACCCCTCCACTTT.

A few counts support this clone. The V and J genes are TRBV21-1 and TRBJ2-7; TRBD1 is the table's D call, not checked against the DNA. TRBV21-1 is a pseudogene segment. The CDR3 has 18 amino acids. CDR3 sequence reads: CASRLSDRDLTNYYEQYF. The CDR3 DNA sequence: TGTGCCAGCAGATTGTCAGACAGGGACCTTACGAACTACTACGAGCAGTACTTC.

The table lists this clone with a few counts. V is TRBV9 and J is TRBJ2-2, with 7 bases matching TRBD1. Germline V gene sequence: CDR1 SGDLS, CDR2 YYNGEE. The J segment lost 2 bases and the V segment lost 1 base, leaving 8 bases of the junction unmatched. This CDR3 comprises 17 residues. Here the CDR3 DNA reads TGTGCCAGCAGCGTAAGGGGGCGAGGGGTAAACACCGGGGAGCTGTTTTTT. This codes for CASSVRGRGVNTGELFF.

The V and J genes are TRBV30 and TRBJ2-3, with D perhaps TRBD1 or TRBD2 (5 bases each). The CDR3 covers 16 residues. CDR1 and CDR2 (germline): GTSNPN, SVGIG (reference sequence). Deletions cut 1 base from V and 1 base from J, with 15 bases between. The CDR3 reads CAWSGDGLRGTDTQYF. Here the CDR3 DNA reads TGTGCCTGGAGTGGGGACGGGTTGAGGGGCACAGATACGCAGTATTTT. Full variable domain (remainder filled in from reference TRBV30 and TRBJ2-3): SQTIHQWPATLVQPVGSPLSLECTVEGTSNPNLYWYRQAAGRGLQLLFYSVGIGQISSEVPQNLSASRPQDRQFILSSKKLLLSDSGFYLCAWSGDGLRGTDTQYFGPGTRLTVL.

The rearrangement links TRBV5-4 to TRBJ2-1; 9 positions agree with TRBD1. Germline V gives CDR1 SGHNT, CDR2 YYREEE (reference sequence). V trimming: 0 bases; J trimming: 9 bases; junction bases outside the gene matches: 10. The CDR3 spans 16 residues. The CDR3 loop is CASSLGGTGPGSEQFF. DNA of the CDR3: TGTGCCAGCAGCTTGGGGGGGACAGGGCCGGGCAGTGAGCAGTTCTTC. The whole variable domain, remainder taken from reference TRBV5-4 and TRBJ2-1, is ETGVTQSPTHLIKTRGQQVTLRCSSQSGHNTVSWYQQALGQGPQFIFQYYREEENGRGNFPPRFSGLQFPNYSSELNVNALELDDSALYLCASSLGGTGPGSEQFFGPGTRLTVL.